Shown below are 24 T cell receptor beta chains from a single sample sequenced in a study of blood T cell repertoires in COVID-19 (TCRdb year 2020). The protocol used for the library was the immunoSEQ multiplex PCR assay. TCRdb provides this immuneACCESS table in a form limited to in-frame rearrangements. Some clones are lacking; in checked studies, under half of them reflect an unresolved V gene, and why the rest are absent is not known. For this sample there are around 100,000 clones; approximately 80% appear just once. Roughly an eighth of the sample lies in the top ten. Sequencing used peripheral blood. Receptors were obtained from a middle-aged man with active or convalescent COVID-19.

The rearrangement links TRBV5-1 to TRBJ2-2; no reliable D call. The CDR3 covers 13 residues. Trimming cost V 3 bases and J 5 bases, with 8 bases left between them. The germline gives CDR1 SGHRS, CDR2 YFSETQ. In nucleotides, the CDR3 is TGCGCCAGCAGCTCAAGTGAGACCGGGGAGCTGTTTTTT. Its translation: CASSSSETGELFF.

The CDR3 protein is CATSSRVLREQYF. The CDR3 nucleotides read TGTGCCACCAGCTCCCGGGTCCTTCGGGAGCAGTACTTC. J is TRBJ2-7 and V is TRBV15; D not certain. Germline V CDR1 and CDR2: LNHNV, YYDKDF (reference sequence). This CDR3 region has 13 residues. Trimming removed 5 bases at V and 7 bases at J, with 15 bases between.

The chain recombines TRBV15 with TRBJ2-2, with D tentatively TRBD1 (5 bases). The length of the CDR3 is 15 residues. Germline lookup yields CDR1 LNHNV and CDR2 YYDKDF (reference sequence). Trimming took 0 bases from V and 6 from J, leaving 11 bases between them. The DNA of the CDR3 is TGTGCCACCAGCAGAGATTACCAGGGCCCCGGGGAGCTGTTTTTT. Residues: CATSRDYQGPGELFF.

This clone has only a few counts. Other nucleotide sequences from this sample produce the same CDR3. The rearrangement links TRBV30 to TRBJ1-3; D is uncertain. From germline, CDR1 is GTSNPN and CDR2 SVGIG (reference sequence). The CDR3 is made up of 12 amino acids. The V end lost 3 bases, the J end lost 4 bases, and 7 bases lay between the germline ends. The CDR3 loop reads CAWSGEGNTIYF. CDR3 DNA: TGTGCCTGGAGCGGTGAGGGAAACACCATATATTTT.

The V call is TRBV6-4, the J call TRBJ2-3; 11 nucleotides agree with TRBD2. V lost 5 bases to trimming and J lost 2 bases; unmatched junction nucleotides: 9. Germline CDR1 and CDR2: MRHNA and SNTAGT. CDR3 length equals 17 residues. The CDR3 DNA is TGTGCCAGCAGTAGGATAGCGGGAGGGCCTGCCACAGATACGCAGTATTTT. This translates into CASSRIAGGPATDTQYF.

For the CDR3, the DNA is TGTGCCAGTAGTTGGGGACTCCAACAAAATTCACCCCTCCACTTT. It yields the protein CASSWGLQQNSPLHF. The chain uses TRBV19 and TRBJ1-6, with D tentatively TRBD1 (5 bases). CDR1 LNHDA and CDR2 SQIVND come from the germline V gene (reference sequence). The CDR3 length is 15 residues. V was cut by 5 bases and J by 7 bases, with 15 bases left in between.

This clone appeared a single time. This chain links TRBV5-1 with TRBJ2-5; TRBD2 aligns across 15 bases. V lost 0 bases to trimming and J lost 8 bases; unmatched junction nucleotides: 5. CDR3 size: 16 residues. Germline CDR1 SGHRS, CDR2 YFSETQ. CDR3 bases: TGCGCCAGCAGCTTGGTCCCGGGACTAGCGGGGGGCACCCAGTACTTC. This sequence encodes CASSLVPGLAGGTQYF.

The gene calls are TRBV2 and TRBJ2-1, with a possible D match to TRBD2 (6 bases). The CDR3 runs to 16 residues. Germline V gene lookup returns CDR1 SNHLY and CDR2 FYNNEI. Trimming took off 4 bases at V and 9 bases at J, with 22 bases between the two ends. DNA for the CDR3: TGTGCCAGCAGTGTTTTTGGTGCCGGGGGAGGAGGTGAGCAGTTCTTC. It specifies CASSVFGAGGGGEQFF.

The J gene is TRBJ1-2, the V gene TRBV10-3; TRBD1 is a possible D gene (6 bases). With 4 bases removed from V and 12 bases from J, the gap between germline ends came to 18 bases. The germline V gene encodes CDR1 ENHRY and CDR2 SYGVKD. The CDR3 runs to 13 residues. CDR3 nucleotides: TGTGCCATCAGTGCTCCGGGACGGACAGAGGACACCTTC. Amino acid sequence: CAISAPGRTEDTF.

The rearrangement uses TRBV14 and TRBJ1-1; 7 bases align to TRBD1. Germline V gives CDR1 SGHDN, CDR2 FVKESK. Trimming cost V 3 bases and J 6 bases; bases outside gene matches: 10. The CDR3 spans 15 residues. CDR3 residues: CASSQFRGDSSEAFF. CDR3 coding DNA: TGTGCCAGCAGCCAGTTTAGAGGGGACAGTTCTGAAGCTTTCTTT.

This sequence joins TRBV24-1 and TRBJ2-7; 7 nucleotides agree with TRBD1. This CDR3 contains 15 residues. The ends lost 2 bases at V and 6 bases at J; junction bases unmatched: 9. The germline gives CDR1 KGHDR, CDR2 SFDVKD. The CDR3 sequence is CATSDSGTDPIEQYF. CDR3 nucleotide sequence: TGTGCCACCAGTGATTCGGGGACAGACCCTATCGAGCAGTACTTC.

The chain is built from TRBV27 and TRBJ2-1; 7 bases are a match to TRBD1. With 4 bases clipped from V and 0 bases from J, the junction kept 6 bases outside the gene matches. Germline V lookup: CDR1 MNHEY, CDR2 SMNVEV (reference sequence). The CDR3 has 16 residues. The CDR3 nucleotides read TGTGCCAGCAGTTCAGGACAGGCCTTCTCCTACAATGAGCAGTTCTTC. Translated: CASSSGQAFSYNEQFF.

This clone came up a few times. The rearrangement joins TRBV28 to TRBJ1-4, with D unclear. This CDR3 comprises 14 residues. The V gene lost 6 bases and the J gene lost 0 bases, with 8 bases spanning the gap. The V gene's germline CDR1 is MDHEN and CDR2 SYDVKM. The CDR3 DNA reads as TGTGCCAGCAGATCAGGTGCAACTAATGAAAAACTGTTTTTT. This encodes CASRSGATNEKLFF.

This chain uses TRBV10-3 with TRBJ2-2; 12 nucleotides line up with TRBD2. The CDR3 loop spans 17 amino acids. The J segment lost 1 base and the V segment lost 6 bases, leaving 6 bases of the junction unmatched. CDR1 ENHRY and CDR2 SYGVKD come from the germline V gene. The CDR3 DNA sequence: TGTGCCATCAGCCTAGCGGGAGGGCCGGGGAACACCGGGGAGCTGTTTTTT. It translates to CAISLAGGPGNTGELFF.

V gene TRBV18 combines with J gene TRBJ2-1; 7 bases match TRBD2. The CDR3 totals 17 residues. V shed 1 base and J 4 bases; nucleotides not matched to a gene: 10. Germline V gives CDR1 KGHSH, CDR2 LQKENI. The CDR3 nucleotides read TGTGCCAGCTCACCACGCGCTAGCGGCCCGACGTACAATGAGCAGTTCTTC. It is translated as CASSPRASGPTYNEQFF. Variable domain in full (rest from reference TRBV18 and TRBJ2-1): NAGVMQNPRHLVRRRGQEARLRCSPMKGHSHVYWYRQLPEEGLKFMVYLQKENIIDESGMPKERFSAEFPKEGPSILRIQQVVRGDSAAYFCASSPRASGPTYNEQFFGPGTRLTVL.

This clone was seen a handful of times. The rearrangement uses TRBV11-2 and TRBJ1-2; D ambiguous. The germline gives CDR1 SGHAT, CDR2 FQNNGV. Trimming took 2 bases from V and 10 from J, leaving 11 bases between them. CDR3 length equals 12 residues. The CDR3 region is CASSLRSRPYTF. DNA for the CDR3: TGTGCCAGCAGCTTACGATCGCGTCCCTACACCTTC.

This chain connects TRBV2 to TRBJ2-5; perhaps TRBD1 as D (5 bases). This CDR3 has 13 residues. V lost 7 bases to trimming and J lost 1 base, with 10 bases between them. CDR1 and CDR2 (germline): SNHLY, FYNNEI. The CDR3 DNA is TGTGCCAGCAATAGACAGCCCCAAGAGACCCAGTACTTC. Its protein is CASNRQPQETQYF.

The J gene is TRBJ2-7, the V gene TRBV5-1, with TRBD1 matching over 7 bases. From germline, CDR1 is SGHRS and CDR2 YFSETQ. The CDR3 consists of 14 residues. The V segment lost 1 base and the J segment 4 bases; nucleotides outside the gene matches: 5. The CDR3, as DNA: TGCGCCAGCAGCTTGACAGGGGTTTGGTACGAGCAGTACTTC. Its protein is CASSLTGVWYEQYF.

The table lists this clone with a few counts. V is TRBV21-1 and J is TRBJ2-5; the table names TRBD1, a call not compared with the DNA. TRBV21-1 is reported as a pseudogene. The CDR3 spans 15 residues. CDR3 region: CASSATLGARETQYF. CDR3 in DNA: TGTGCCAGCAGCGCAACCTTAGGGGCCCGAGAGACCCAGTACTTC.

The CDR3 region has the DNA TGTGCCAGCAGTCCTAGCGGGATTCATCACGCGCAGTATTTT. Translating it yields CASSPSGIHHAQYF. The chain carries TRBV3-1 (or the pseudogene TRBV3-2) and TRBJ2-3, with 9 bases aligning to TRBD2. J gave up 10 bases and V 6 bases, and 11 bases lay outside the gene matches. The CDR3 contains 14 residues. The germline gives CDR1 LGHDT, CDR2 YNNKEL (reference sequence).

J is TRBJ1-1 and V is TRBV5-1; possible D gene TRBD1, 6 bases. Germline CDR1 and CDR2: SGHRS and YFSETQ. V dropped 0 bases and J dropped 3 bases, with 12 bases sitting between them. The length of the CDR3 is 15 residues. CDR3 protein: CASSLEPGHDTEAFF. CDR3 sequence (DNA): TGCGCCAGCAGCTTGGAGCCGGGACATGACACTGAAGCTTTCTTT.

J is TRBJ1-1 and V is TRBV4-2; D gene unclear. The germline V gene has CDR1 LGHNA and CDR2 YNFKEQ. V lost 0 bases and J lost 3, with 11 bases in between. This CDR3 has 15 amino acids. The CDR3 DNA reads TGTGCCAGCAGCCAAGAGTGGCAGGAAGACACTGAAGCTTTCTTT. This gives the protein CASSQEWQEDTEAFF.

This chain connects TRBV5-1 to TRBJ1-3, with 12 bases fitting TRBD1. The CDR3 covers 16 residues. Germline V gene lookup returns CDR1 SGHRS and CDR2 YFSETQ. The junction had 7 bases not matched to a gene; V was cut back by 4 bases and J by 5 bases. In DNA, the CDR3 is TGCGCCAGCAGCCAGCCGGGACAGGGGGCTCGAAACACCATATATTTT. As protein: CASSQPGQGARNTIYF.

This clone was observed a single time. The genes are TRBV29-1 and TRBJ2-1, with a weak D call TRBD2 (6 bases). The CDR3 is 13 residues long. Per the germline V gene, CDR1 is SQVTM and CDR2 is ANQGSEA. Trimming left V 2 bases short and J 1 base short, with 6 bases between. The CDR3 loop reads CSVELASYNEQFF. The CDR3 region has the DNA TGCAGCGTTGAACTAGCGTCCTACAATGAGCAGTTCTTC.